This T cell receptor (beta chain) was retrieved from a study of beta chain features in type 1 diabetes. There are a few counts of this clone. Antigen: not known. Additional DNA sequences in this sample encode the identical CDR3. Findings of the study overall: Short templates might get an advantage during PCR, and this would be equal in patients and controls. A potential influence of HLA type upon TCRB rearrangement remained unresolved herein. Moderately but significantly shorter TCRB CDR3s were found in Type 1 diabetes patients in all four CD4+ subsets.

Cell sorting via CD45RO/CCR7/CD25/CD127/CD95/CD27 was performed to obtain CD4+ naive, central memory, regulatory and stem cell-like memory cells. The investigators reverse transcribed all of the isolated RNA, so they sequenced expressed TCRB transcripts. About 3.6 million reads per sample on average were obtained from naive, central memory and regulatory T cell samples. Clones were read by immunoSEQ multiplex PCR, and TCRdb kept only the in-frame ones, dropping some. The table lists hundreds of thousands of clones, 13% of them singletons. V was trimmed by 4 bases and J by 4 bases, leaving 8 bases between them. The CDR3 consists of 12 residues. Germline V lookup: CDR1 SEHNR, CDR2 FQNEAQ (reference sequence).

The sample consisted of naive CD4+ T cells from blood. This TCR came from a man aged 18 to 35 with type 1 diabetes. The chain joins TRBV7-9 to TRBJ2-7; D is possibly TRBD2 (6 bases). In nucleotides, the CDR3 is TGTGCCAGCAGCTCAGGGAGGTACGAGCAGTACTTC. Translating gives CASSSGRYEQYF.